Listed below are T cell receptor beta chains from one sample, sequenced in a study of cytomegalovirus exposure and HLA in healthy donors. TCRdb's copy holds only in-frame clones and misses some; the assay was immunoSEQ multiplex PCR. The data contain more than 300,000 clones, about nine tenths of them singletons. Input material: PBMCs. The receptors were gathered from a woman aged 18 to 35 in good health and CMV-seronegative. Both conserved end residues are part of each CDR3. The D gene is left open where the match is weak. A row's size may be missing; if present it is once, few, many or a size class.

j_call: TRBJ1-1
d_call: TRBD1
clone_size: -
v_call: TRBV5-4
cdr3_nt: TGTGCCAGCAGCGAAGGGGGCCGGACTGAAGCTTTCTTT
cdr3_aa: CASSEGGRTEAFF

j_call: TRBJ2-7
d_call: -
clone_size: -
v_call: TRBV18
cdr3_nt: TGTGCCAGCTCACCCGGGTCTCGGTCCTACGAGCAGTACTTC
cdr3_aa: CASSPGSRSYEQYF

j_call: TRBJ2-7
d_call: TRBD1
clone_size: -
v_call: TRBV4-1
cdr3_nt: TGCGCCAGCAGCCAAGATGTCACAGGGGTGCTTGTCCACGAGCAGTACTTC
cdr3_aa: CASSQDVTGVLVHEQYF

j_call: TRBJ2-7
d_call: -
clone_size: -
v_call: TRBV5-1
cdr3_nt: TGCGCCAGCAGCTTGACGAACAGAGAGCAGTACTTC
cdr3_aa: CASSLTNREQYF

j_call: TRBJ2-2
d_call: -
clone_size: -
v_call: TRBV6-5
cdr3_nt: TGTGCCAGCAGCCCGCTATTGACCGGGGAGCTGTTTTTT
cdr3_aa: CASSPLLTGELFF

j_call: TRBJ2-7
d_call: -
clone_size: -
v_call: TRBV27
cdr3_nt: TGTGCCAGCAGTTTGGGCAGGGTCTCCTACGAGCAGTACTTC
cdr3_aa: CASSLGRVSYEQYF

j_call: TRBJ1-1
d_call: TRBD1
clone_size: -
v_call: TRBV30
cdr3_nt: TGTGCCTGGAACAGGGGCTCCACTGAAGCTTTCTTT
cdr3_aa: CAWNRGSTEAFF

j_call: TRBJ2-4
d_call: -
clone_size: -
v_call: TRBV19
cdr3_nt: TGTGCCAGTAGTGTACCCGGAGGGACCAAAAACATTCAGTACTTC
cdr3_aa: CASSVPGGTKNIQYF

j_call: TRBJ2-3
d_call: TRBD2
clone_size: -
v_call: TRBV28
cdr3_nt: TGTGCCAGCATCCGGACTAGCGGGAGGGCAGATACGCAGTATTTT
cdr3_aa: CASIRTSGRADTQYF

j_call: TRBJ1-1
d_call: -
clone_size: -
v_call: TRBV6-6
cdr3_nt: TGTGCCAGCAGCACGGGCACAGGGCATAACACTGAAGCTTTCTTT
cdr3_aa: CASSTGTGHNTEAFF

j_call: TRBJ1-3
d_call: -
clone_size: -
v_call: TRBV28
cdr3_nt: TGTGCCAGCAGCTCAACAGGGCTAGGAAACACCATATATTTT
cdr3_aa: CASSSTGLGNTIYF

j_call: TRBJ2-1
d_call: -
clone_size: -
v_call: TRBV30
cdr3_nt: TGTGCCTGGACCGCCGGTAGGAGCTCCTACAATGAGCAGTTCTTC
cdr3_aa: CAWTAGRSSYNEQFF

j_call: TRBJ1-6
d_call: -
clone_size: -
v_call: TRBV7-9
cdr3_nt: TGTGCCAGCAGCTGGGTGGAGGCACCCCTCCACTTT
cdr3_aa: CASSWVEAPLHF

j_call: TRBJ1-5
d_call: -
clone_size: -
v_call: TRBV6-1
cdr3_nt: TGTGCCAGCAGTGAAGCGAGGGAGCCCCAGCATTTT
cdr3_aa: CASSEAREPQHF

j_call: TRBJ1-2
d_call: -
clone_size: -
v_call: TRBV30
cdr3_nt: TGTGCCTGGAGTCCCCTAGCGCAGCAATATGGCTACACCTTC
cdr3_aa: CAWSPLAQQYGYTF

j_call: TRBJ2-7
d_call: TRBD1
clone_size: -
v_call: TRBV30
cdr3_nt: TGTGCCTGGAACGGACAGGGGAGGTTGGACGAGCAGTACTTC
cdr3_aa: CAWNGQGRLDEQYF

j_call: TRBJ1-2
d_call: TRBD1
clone_size: few
v_call: TRBV6-6
cdr3_nt: TGTGCCAGCAGGGGGACAGGGGAGGGAGATCGCTACACCTTC
cdr3_aa: CASRGTGEGDRYTF

j_call: TRBJ2-3
d_call: TRBD1
clone_size: -
v_call: TRBV30
cdr3_nt: TGTGCCTGGGGCGGACAGGGTAGGGCCACAGATACGCAGTATTTT
cdr3_aa: CAWGGQGRATDTQYF

j_call: TRBJ1-1
d_call: TRBD1
clone_size: once
v_call: TRBV2
cdr3_nt: TGTGCCAGTGGGGACAGAAAGAACACTGAAGCTTTCTTT
cdr3_aa: CASGDRKNTEAFF

j_call: TRBJ2-2
d_call: TRBD2
clone_size: -
v_call: TRBV19
cdr3_nt: TGTGCCAGTAGTCGGGAGGACACCGGGGAGCTGTTTTTT
cdr3_aa: CASSREDTGELFF

j_call: TRBJ2-7
d_call: TRBD1
clone_size: -
v_call: TRBV28
cdr3_nt: TGTGCCAGCAGTTTAGAGACAGGGGGGATTGTCTACGAGCAGTACTTC
cdr3_aa: CASSLETGGIVYEQYF

j_call: TRBJ2-7
d_call: TRBD1
clone_size: -
v_call: TRBV27
cdr3_nt: TGTGCCAGCAGTTTACCAGTGACAGGGGGCTTGGACGAGCAGTACTTC
cdr3_aa: CASSLPVTGGLDEQYF

j_call: TRBJ2-1
d_call: -
clone_size: once
v_call: TRBV5-6
cdr3_nt: TGTGCCAGCAGCGCCTGGGTAGGGGACAATGAGCAGTTCTTC
cdr3_aa: CASSAWVGDNEQFF

j_call: TRBJ2-7
d_call: -
clone_size: -
v_call: TRBV20-1
cdr3_nt: TGCAGTGCTAGAGAGTACTCCGAGCAGTACTTC
cdr3_aa: CSAREYSEQYF

j_call: TRBJ2-5
d_call: TRBD1
clone_size: once
v_call: TRBV6-1
cdr3_nt: TGTGCCAGCAGCGAAGGTTGGGACAGGAATGGGGTAGAGACCCAGTACTTC
cdr3_aa: CASSEGWDRNGVETQYF

j_call: TRBJ2-1
d_call: TRBD2
clone_size: -
v_call: TRBV2
cdr3_nt: TGTGCCAGCCCTGGTGGGCGGGAGGGGGATCCCACGAGCTCCTACAATGAGCAGTTCTTC
cdr3_aa: CASPGGREGDPTSSYNEQFF

j_call: TRBJ2-7
d_call: -
clone_size: -
v_call: TRBV27
cdr3_nt: TGTGCCAGCAGAGGTCAGGGGGGCTACGAGCAGTACTTC
cdr3_aa: CASRGQGGYEQYF

j_call: TRBJ2-1
d_call: -
clone_size: -
v_call: TRBV19
cdr3_nt: TGTGCCAGTAGTATAGCCATCAATGAGCAGTTCTTC
cdr3_aa: CASSIAINEQFF

j_call: TRBJ2-5
d_call: -
clone_size: -
v_call: TRBV30
cdr3_nt: TGTGCCTGGAGTGTAGGCGGTAGCGAAATGGGGACCCAGTACTTC
cdr3_aa: CAWSVGGSEMGTQYF

j_call: TRBJ2-3
d_call: TRBD2
clone_size: once
v_call: TRBV30
cdr3_nt: TGTGCCTGGAGCGGAGCGGGGGACGGAGATACGCAGTATTTT
cdr3_aa: CAWSGAGDGDTQYF

j_call: TRBJ1-1
d_call: -
clone_size: few
v_call: TRBV14
cdr3_nt: TGTGCCAGCAGCCCTCAGGGAGGTGAAGCTTTCTTT
cdr3_aa: CASSPQGGEAFF

j_call: TRBJ1-1
d_call: -
clone_size: once
v_call: TRBV6-1
cdr3_nt: TGTGCCAGCAGAGACTTAGCGGGGAACACTGAAGCTTTCTTT
cdr3_aa: CASRDLAGNTEAFF

j_call: TRBJ2-5
d_call: TRBD1
clone_size: once
v_call: TRBV5-6
cdr3_nt: TGTGCCAGCAGGTCCAGGGGGCAGGGGGAGACCCAGTACTTC
cdr3_aa: CASRSRGQGETQYF

j_call: TRBJ2-7
d_call: -
clone_size: -
v_call: TRBV30
cdr3_nt: TGTGCCTGGAGTGAGACCCGGGGGGAGCAGTACTTC
cdr3_aa: CAWSETRGEQYF

j_call: TRBJ2-5
d_call: TRBD2
clone_size: -
v_call: TRBV6-5
cdr3_nt: TGTGCCAGCAGTAAGCGGGGGGGAGAGACCCAGTACTTC
cdr3_aa: CASSKRGGETQYF

j_call: TRBJ2-2
d_call: -
clone_size: once
v_call: TRBV27
cdr3_nt: TGTGCCACCGGGGAGATAGCGATGAAGGCCCACACCGGGGAGCTGTTTTTT
cdr3_aa: CATGEIAMKAHTGELFF

j_call: TRBJ2-3
d_call: -
clone_size: -
v_call: TRBV6-4
cdr3_nt: TGTGCCAGCAGTGACTCGGGGAAAGGGGACACAGATACGCAGTATTTT
cdr3_aa: CASSDSGKGDTDTQYF

j_call: TRBJ2-7
d_call: -
clone_size: -
v_call: TRBV27
cdr3_nt: TGTGCCAGCCGCCGGGCGGGGTTTACCTCCTACGAGCAGTACTTC
cdr3_aa: CASRRAGFTSYEQYF

j_call: TRBJ2-1
d_call: TRBD2
clone_size: -
v_call: TRBV27
cdr3_nt: TGTGCCAGCAGTCTTAGCGGGAGGGGGCCCAATGAGCAGTTCTTC
cdr3_aa: CASSLSGRGPNEQFF

j_call: TRBJ2-6
d_call: -
clone_size: -
v_call: TRBV2
cdr3_nt: TGTGCCAGCAGTCTTGAACAGACAGGGGCCAACGTCCTGACTTTC
cdr3_aa: CASSLEQTGANVLTF

j_call: TRBJ1-2
d_call: -
clone_size: few
v_call: TRBV28
cdr3_nt: TGTGCCAGCAGTTTACGCAGTGGCTACACCTTC
cdr3_aa: CASSLRSGYTF

j_call: TRBJ2-7
d_call: -
clone_size: -
v_call: TRBV6-5
cdr3_nt: TGTGCCAGCAGTTACTCGGGTGGGCGCGAGCAGTACTTC
cdr3_aa: CASSYSGGREQYF

j_call: TRBJ2-7
d_call: TRBD2
clone_size: -
v_call: TRBV14
cdr3_nt: TGTGCCAGCAGCCAAGATTGGGCCATCCCGGGACTAGCGGTCCCTGGGTCCTACGAGCAGTACTTC
cdr3_aa: CASSQDWAIPGLAVPGSYEQYF

j_call: TRBJ2-3
d_call: TRBD1
clone_size: -
v_call: TRBV5-4
cdr3_nt: TGTGCCAGCAGCTTGGGGGACAGTTACACAGATACGCAGTATTTT
cdr3_aa: CASSLGDSYTDTQYF

j_call: TRBJ2-1
d_call: TRBD2
clone_size: -
v_call: TRBV19
cdr3_nt: TGTGCCAGTAGTAGTAGCGGGAGTTTTGGGGATGAGCAGTTCTTC
cdr3_aa: CASSSSGSFGDEQFF

j_call: TRBJ1-1
d_call: -
clone_size: -
v_call: TRBV6-6
cdr3_nt: TGTGCCAGCAGTGGAGCGGACAGACTGAACACTGAAGCTTTCTTT
cdr3_aa: CASSGADRLNTEAFF

j_call: TRBJ1-1
d_call: TRBD1
clone_size: -
v_call: TRBV10-3
cdr3_nt: TGTGCCATCAGGACAGGGAGCACTGAAGCTTTCTTT
cdr3_aa: CAIRTGSTEAFF

j_call: TRBJ2-7
d_call: -
clone_size: -
v_call: TRBV5-6
cdr3_nt: TGTGCCAGCAGCTTGGATCTAGCGAGCCCCTACGAGCAGTACTTC
cdr3_aa: CASSLDLASPYEQYF

j_call: TRBJ2-1
d_call: -
clone_size: -
v_call: TRBV27
cdr3_nt: TGTGCCAGCAGTTTATCGCTCGCGGGACCCAGCAATGAGCAGTTCTTC
cdr3_aa: CASSLSLAGPSNEQFF

j_call: TRBJ1-2
d_call: -
clone_size: -
v_call: TRBV7-9
cdr3_nt: TGTGCCAGCAGCTTAGTCCAGGGGACTAACTATGGCTACACCTTC
cdr3_aa: CASSLVQGTNYGYTF

j_call: TRBJ2-2
d_call: TRBD2
clone_size: -
v_call: TRBV30
cdr3_nt: TGTGCCGGGCGGGGCGGGGGGCCCGGGGAGCTGTTTTTT
cdr3_aa: CAGRGGGPGELFF

j_call: TRBJ2-1
d_call: -
clone_size: -
v_call: TRBV7-3
cdr3_nt: TGTGCCAGCAGCTTAAGCAACAGGGACAATGAGCAGTTCTTC
cdr3_aa: CASSLSNRDNEQFF

j_call: TRBJ2-2
d_call: TRBD1
clone_size: -
v_call: TRBV6-5
cdr3_nt: TGTGCCAGCAGGCGGACAGGCTCGAACACCGGGGAGCTGTTTTTT
cdr3_aa: CASRRTGSNTGELFF

j_call: TRBJ2-7
d_call: -
clone_size: -
v_call: TRBV28
cdr3_nt: TGTGCCAGCAGTTTAGCTCGCGACGAGCAGTACTTC
cdr3_aa: CASSLARDEQYF

j_call: TRBJ1-1
d_call: -
clone_size: -
v_call: TRBV4-2
cdr3_nt: TGTGCCAGCAGCCAAGAATCAGGGGCGGCTTTGGAAGCTTTCTTT
cdr3_aa: CASSQESGAALEAFF

j_call: TRBJ1-2
d_call: TRBD1
clone_size: -
v_call: TRBV27
cdr3_nt: TGTGCCAGCAGTGCATATCGGGTAGGACAGGGGGTTCGTTGGAAATATGGCTACACCTTC
cdr3_aa: CASSAYRVGQGVRWKYGYTF

j_call: TRBJ2-5
d_call: -
clone_size: -
v_call: TRBV6-1
cdr3_nt: TGTGCCAGCAGTCCGGCTCGCGACCAGGTGGAGACCCAGTACTTC
cdr3_aa: CASSPARDQVETQYF

j_call: TRBJ2-1
d_call: -
clone_size: -
v_call: TRBV5-1
cdr3_nt: TGCGCCAGCAGGGGAGTTTACAATGAGCAGTTCTTC
cdr3_aa: CASRGVYNEQFF

j_call: TRBJ2-2
d_call: -
clone_size: few
v_call: TRBV30
cdr3_nt: TGTGCCTGGAGTGTACTCTACACCGGGGAGCTGTTTTTT
cdr3_aa: CAWSVLYTGELFF

j_call: TRBJ2-7
d_call: -
clone_size: -
v_call: TRBV15
cdr3_nt: TGTGCCACCAGCAGAGATGAGGATGAGCAGTACTTC
cdr3_aa: CATSRDEDEQYF